This TCR beta chain was sequenced during a study of Tregs in tolerant kidney transplant recipients. Notes on the study in general: Biological reproducibility was not directly addressed in this study.

Clones were read by immunoSEQ multiplex PCR, and TCRdb kept only the in-frame ones, dropping some. Of roughly 120,000 clones listed, about 90% are singletons. Unstimulated regulatory T cells (CD4+CD25+CD127-), CD4+CD25- non-regulatory cells, CD4 and CD8 cells were FACS-sorted from thawed PBMCs. Germline V gives CDR1 KGHSH, CDR2 LQKENI. The V and J ends lost 6 bases and 2 bases respectively, with 10 bases between them. The CDR3 has 13 residues. Comment on this clone: Its specificity is not known. This CDR3 is also generated by other DNA sequences in the sample.

This receptor was obtained from a human donor in good health. The rearrangement joins TRBV18 to TRBJ2-5; D uncertain. Input material: CD4+ T cells from blood. CDR3 sequence (DNA): TGTGCCAGCTCGCCCGGGCTTCAAGAGACCCAGTACTTC. It is translated as CASSPGLQETQYF.